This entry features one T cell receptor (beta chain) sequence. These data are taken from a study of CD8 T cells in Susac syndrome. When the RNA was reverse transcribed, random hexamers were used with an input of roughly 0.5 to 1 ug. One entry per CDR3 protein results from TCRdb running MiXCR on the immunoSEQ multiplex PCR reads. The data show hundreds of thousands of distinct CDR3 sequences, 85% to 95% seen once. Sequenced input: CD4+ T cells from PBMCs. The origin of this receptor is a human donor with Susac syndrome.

The CDR3 DNA is TGCAGTGCCAGGGGGACAGAGGATAATTCACCCCTCCACTTT. Its protein product is CSARGTEDNSPLHF. The rearrangement uses TRBV20-1 and TRBJ1-6, with 7 bases that match TRBD1. Per germline, CDR1 DFQATT and CDR2 SNEGSKA (reference sequence). The CDR3 has 14 residues. After removal of 6 bases from V and 5 bases from J, the junction contained 7 bases not matched to a gene.